This TCR beta chain derives from a study of CD8 T cells in ankylosing spondylitis. TCRdb processed the 5' RACE reads anew with MiXCR; each CDR3 protein has one entry. The sample lists about 64,000 distinct CDR3 sequences, around 6.5% occurring once. With 4 bases clipped from V and 4 bases from J, the junction kept 14 bases outside the gene matches. The CDR3 has 19 amino acids. Germline CDR1 LGHNT, CDR2 FRNRAP. The chain employs TRBV12-5 and TRBJ2-6, with TRBD1 matching 9 bases. The TCR originated in a male donor with ankylosing spondylitis. Sequenced sample: synovial fluid, either unsorted or a sorted T cell fraction (not recorded which). CDR3: CASGSLDRGRAEGANVLTF. DNA for the CDR3: TGTGCTAGTGGTTCCCTGGACAGGGGCCGTGCTGAGGGGGCCAACGTCCTGACTTTC.